These 21 T cell receptor beta chains share one sample of origin, sequenced in a study of response to subunit inactivated influenza vaccine. One entry per CDR3 protein results from TCRdb running MiXCR on the RT-PCR reads. The table shows a few hundred thousand distinct CDR3 sequences, with approximately 21% occurring only once. The sequenced sample was PBMCs from blood, obtained 21 months after vaccination. These TCRs come from a man in his fifties or sixties who received an inactivated influenza vaccine.

This clonotype has at least ten counts. CDR3 residues: CSARGQGLAGYTF. DNA for the CDR3: TGCAGTGCTAGAGGGCAGGGGTTGGCTGGCTACACCTTC. The V call is TRBV20-1, the J call TRBJ1-2; D perhaps matches TRBD1 (6 bases). V lost 1 base to trimming and J lost 7 bases, with 13 bases between them. CDR1 is DFQATT and CDR2 is SNEGSKA in the germline V gene (reference sequence). The length of the CDR3 is 13 residues.

The gene calls are TRBV20-1 and TRBJ1-5; D remains unclear. From germline, CDR1 is DFQATT and CDR2 SNEGSKA (reference sequence). Trimming took off 0 bases at V and 4 bases at J, with 10 bases between the two ends. This CDR3 spans 14 amino acids. This CDR3 is CSARDLQGNQPQHF. In nucleotides, the CDR3 is TGCAGTGCTAGAGATTTACAAGGAAATCAGCCCCAGCATTTT.

This clonotype was picked up a small number of times. The V and J genes are TRBV20-1 and TRBJ1-2; possibly TRBD1 for D (5 bases). Trimming cost V 5 bases and J 8 bases, with 15 bases left between them. CDR1 and CDR2 (germline): DFQATT, SNEGSKA (reference sequence). The CDR3 is 12 amino acids. The CDR3 bases are TGCAGTGCTTCCGGGACCTCGGGGGGCTACACCTTC. Its protein is CSASGTSGGYTF.

The V and J genes are TRBV5-1 and TRBJ1-2; D call uncertain. Germline CDR1 and CDR2: SGHRS and YFSETQ. This CDR3 has 17 residues. V lost 0 bases and J lost 2, with 17 bases in between. Written as DNA, the CDR3 is TGCGCCAGCAGCTTGGCCGGTTGGAGAATCCCCAACTATGGCTACACCTTC. As protein: CASSLAGWRIPNYGYTF.

The chain has TRBV6-5 and TRBJ1-1, with D hard to call. This CDR3 contains 12 residues. Looked up from germline, CDR1 is MNHEY and CDR2 is SVGAGI. V was trimmed by 0 bases and J by 11 bases, leaving 10 bases between them. CDR3 nucleotide sequence: TGTGCCAGCAGTTACTCGAGGACCTTTGCTTTCTTT. It yields the protein CASSYSRTFAFF.

This clonotype appeared a few times. The J gene is TRBJ2-7, the V gene TRBV6-2 or TRBV6-3; 7 nucleotides line up with TRBD2. V lost 2 bases to trimming and J lost 6 bases; unmatched junction nucleotides: 4. This CDR3 is 13 amino acids long. Germline CDR1 is MNHEY and CDR2 is SVGEGT. CDR3 residues: CASSYRPGGEQYF. The CDR3 coding sequence is TGTGCCAGCAGTTACCGTCCGGGGGGCGAGCAGTACTTC.

This chain uses TRBV5-3 with TRBJ1-1, with a tentative D call TRBD1 (5 bases). TRBV5-3 is labeled an ORF, and its function is uncertain. The V end lost 4 bases, the J end lost 4 bases, and 17 bases lay between the germline ends. There are 15 residues in the CDR3. CDR3 region: CARSVDMGVGTEAFF. The CDR3 DNA reads as TGTGCCAGAAGCGTGGACATGGGTGTTGGCACTGAAGCTTTCTTT.

The rearrangement links TRBV6-5 to TRBJ2-3; D is undetermined. The V gene's germline CDR1 is MNHEY and CDR2 SVGAGI. Trimming left V 0 bases short and J 3 bases short, with 7 bases between. CDR3 length equals 14 residues. CDR3 region: CASSYSGWTDTQYF. For the CDR3, the DNA is TGTGCCAGCAGTTACTCGGGGTGGACAGATACGCAGTATTTT.

The rearrangement uses TRBV3-1 and TRBJ2-2, with a weak D call TRBD1 (5 bases). The V and J ends lost 1 base and 5 bases respectively, with 17 bases between them. The CDR3 spans 17 residues. CDR1 is LGHDT, CDR2 YNNKEL, per germline (reference sequence). The CDR3 here is CASSQALGGHNTGELFF. The DNA of the CDR3 is TGTGCCAGCAGCCAAGCCCTGGGCGGACACAATACCGGGGAGCTGTTTTTT.

There are many counts of this clonotype. The J gene is TRBJ2-5, the V gene TRBV18; TRBD2 might be the D (6 bases). V was trimmed by 0 bases and J by 3 bases, leaving 11 bases between them. CDR1 and CDR2 from the germline V gene are KGHSH and LQKENI. The CDR3 runs 15 residues. The CDR3 coding sequence is TGTGCCAGCTCACCACCGGTCGCTAGCGAAGAGACCCAGTACTTC. This encodes CASSPPVASEETQYF.

In its sample, this clonotype was seen many times. The rearrangement joins TRBV15 to TRBJ1-5, with D uncertain. CDR1 is LNHNV and CDR2 is YYDKDF in the germline V gene (reference sequence). V lost 6 bases and J 2 bases, leaving 11 bases between the germline ends. The length of the CDR3 is 14 residues. The CDR3 region is CATSSFFGNQPQHF. The CDR3 bases are TGTGCCACCAGTTCCTTTTTTGGCAATCAGCCCCAGCATTTT.

The chain has TRBV20-1 and TRBJ2-7; no reliable D call. This CDR3 has 10 residues. V was pared by 3 bases and J by 7 bases, with 7 bases between. Germline CDR1 DFQATT, CDR2 SNEGSKA (reference sequence). The CDR3 DNA reads TGCAGTGCTAGCCCCAGGGAGCAGTACTTC. It yields the protein CSASPREQYF.

Regarding this clonotype: No conserved phenylalanine or tryptophan ends this CDR3, so it is likely a read error. The chain combines TRBV10-3 with TRBJ1-2; tentatively, D is TRBD1 (5 bases). Germline V lookup: CDR1 ENHRY, CDR2 SYGVKD. CDR3 size: 14 residues. With 0 bases removed from V and 0 bases from J, the gap between germline ends came to 5 bases. Written as DNA, the CDR3 is TGTGCCATCAGTGAGTCCAGGGCTAACTATGGCTACACCTCC. Its translation: CAISESRANYGYTS.

The sample holds a few counts of this clonotype. The chain carries TRBV2 and TRBJ2-1; D might be TRBD1 (6 bases). CDR3 length: 16 amino acids. V was shortened by 10 bases and J by 7 bases, with 26 bases between the two germline ends. Germline CDR1 reads SNHLY; CDR2 reads FYNNEI. In DNA form, the CDR3 reads TGTGCCATTAGGGGGACAAACGTTTGGATGGGGAATGAGCAGTTCTTC. Translating gives CAIRGTNVWMGNEQFF.

The chain couples TRBV14 to TRBJ1-1; tentatively, D is TRBD1 (5 bases). V was cut by 3 bases and J by 1 base, with 9 bases left in between. This CDR3 spans 14 amino acids. The germline V gene has CDR1 SGHDN and CDR2 FVKESK. The CDR3 region has the DNA TGTGCCAGCAGCCAGAAGAGGGGGAACACTGAAGCTTTCTTT. Its protein is CASSQKRGNTEAFF.

This clonotype was seen at least ten times. V gene TRBV28 combines with J gene TRBJ1-2; D possibly corresponds to TRBD1 (5 bases). The CDR3 consists of 11 residues. V was clipped by 3 bases and J by 7 bases, with 6 bases between them. Germline V gene lookup returns CDR1 MDHEN and CDR2 SYDVKM. CDR3 sequence reads: CASSFGAGYTF. CDR3 in DNA: TGTGCCAGCAGTTTTGGGGCTGGCTACACCTTC.

A few counts support this clonotype. The V gene is TRBV11-1, the J gene TRBJ2-1; 11 positions match TRBD2. CDR1 SGHAT and CDR2 FQDESV come from the germline V gene (reference sequence). This CDR3 spans 15 amino acids. V was pared by 6 bases and J by 12 bases, with 13 bases of the junction left unmatched. The CDR3 sequence: CASRFLAGGLEGQFF. Written as DNA, the CDR3 is TGTGCCAGCAGATTCCTAGCGGGAGGCCTGGAGGGGCAGTTCTTC.

This clonotype was detected a few times. The J gene is TRBJ1-4, the V gene TRBV12-3 or TRBV12-4; 7 nucleotides line up with TRBD1. The CDR3 loop spans 15 amino acids. Unmatched junction bases numbered 13, after V lost 7 bases and J lost 8 bases. CDR3 coding DNA: TGTGCCAGCACCCTCGGGGGGACAGTAGGGGAAAAACTGTTTTTT. Amino acids: CASTLGGTVGEKLFF.

In this sample, this clonotype turned up a few times. This chain joins TRBV28 and TRBJ1-1; the D is unclear. This CDR3 spans 12 amino acids. Germline CDR1 reads MDHEN; CDR2 reads SYDVKM. V was cut by 5 bases and J by 10 bases, with 14 bases left in between. The CDR3 loop is CASSTQVAGAFF. Written as DNA, the CDR3 is TGTGCCAGCAGTACTCAGGTGGCCGGAGCTTTCTTT.

This chain links TRBV6-2 or TRBV6-3 with TRBJ2-7, with D uncertain. Germline CDR1 is MNHEY and CDR2 is SVGEGT. The CDR3 extends over 12 amino acids. V was shortened by 5 bases and J by 5 bases, with 10 bases between the two germline ends. CDR3: CASSTVWDEQYF. CDR3 DNA: TGTGCCAGCAGTACCGTCTGGGACGAGCAGTACTTC.

The chain recombines TRBV7-2 with TRBJ1-2, with D unclear. Between the trimmed V and J ends, which lost 1 base and 0 bases, there was a span of 9 bases. Germline values: CDR1 SGHTA, CDR2 FQGNSA. The CDR3 extends over 15 amino acids. The DNA for the CDR3 is TGTGCCAGCAGCTTAGGGGAATACGCTAACTATGGCTACACCTTC. As protein: CASSLGEYANYGYTF.